Presented here are 28 T cell receptor beta chains from one specimen sequenced in a study of spatial heterogeneity in lung cancer. Notes on the study in general: Higher tumor mutation counts went along with higher counts of expanded intratumoral alpha and beta TCRs.

Regarding time point: sample taken at primary tumor resection. For these receptors, no antigen is known. TCRdb re-analysed the 5' RACE reads in MiXCR, keeping a single row per CDR3 protein. The sample has around 9,700 distinct CDR3 sequences, approximately 8.1% seen once. Here the sequenced sample was lung tumor tissue, taken at surgery. All receptors derive from a male donor with early-stage non-small cell lung cancer.

This clonotype occurred many times. The chain uses TRBV2 and TRBJ2-2; no firm D call. Germline CDR1 SNHLY, CDR2 FYNNEI. The CDR3 length is 14 residues. Trimming left V 2 bases short and J 3 bases short, with 7 bases between. Here the CDR3 reads CASSERPYTGELFF. In DNA, the CDR3 is TGTGCCAGCAGTGAACGGCCATACACCGGGGAGCTGTTTTTT.

This clonotype is medium-sized (0.01 to 0.1%) within its sample. The V gene is TRBV5-1, the J gene TRBJ2-1, with 7 bases that match TRBD2. Germline V gives CDR1 SGHRS, CDR2 YFSETQ. V lost 2 bases, J lost 8 bases, and 7 bases stayed unmatched. The CDR3 contains 14 residues. CDR3 DNA sequence: TGCGCCAGCAGCTTAGCGGGGTTTGGCGATGAGCAGTTCTTC. It translates to CASSLAGFGDEQFF. Together with reference TRBV5-1 and TRBJ2-1, the CDR3 gives the full variable domain: KAGVTQTPRYLIKTRGQQVTLSCSPISGHRSVSWYQQTPGQGLQFLFEYFSETQRNKGNFPGRFSGRQFSNSRSEMNVSTLELGDSALYLCASSLAGFGDEQFFGPGTRLTVL.

This clonotype is deemed medium-sized (0.01 to 0.1%). This CDR3 is CASGRDRSNQPQHF. CDR3 DNA: TGTGCCAGCGGCCGGGACAGGAGCAATCAGCCCCAGCATTTT. This chain links TRBV27 with TRBJ1-5, with 8 bases that match TRBD1. The trim removed 8 bases at V and 1 base at J, leaving 4 bases unmatched. From germline, CDR1 is MNHEY and CDR2 SMNVEV (reference sequence). The CDR3 is made up of 14 amino acids.

The chain combines TRBV5-1 with TRBJ2-5; D gene unclear. The CDR3 has 11 residues. The ends were cut back, 5 bases at V and 3 bases at J, with 5 bases in the middle. The germline V gene has CDR1 SGHRS and CDR2 YFSETQ. CDR3 in DNA: TGCGCCAGCAGAATGGAAGAGACCCAGTACTTC. Translating gives CASRMEETQYF.

At least ten counts were recorded for this clonotype. This chain uses TRBV7-3 with TRBJ2-1; TRBD2 might be the D (5 bases). The V end was cut by 1 base, the J end by 3 bases, with 10 bases between. Germline CDR1 is SGHTA and CDR2 is FQGTGA. There are 15 residues in the CDR3. The CDR3 protein is CASSLRSGIYNEQFF. The CDR3 coding sequence is TGTGCCAGCAGCTTAAGATCGGGGATCTACAATGAGCAGTTCTTC.

This clonotype was counted ten times or more. The V gene is TRBV20-1, the J gene TRBJ2-3; 7 nucleotides agree with TRBD2. The germline gives CDR1 DFQATT, CDR2 SNEGSKA (reference sequence). The length of the CDR3 is 15 residues. Trimming removed 0 bases from V and 4 bases from J; junction bases left unmatched: 7. The CDR3 region is CSARDGAGRADTQYF. The CDR3 DNA reads TGCAGTGCTAGAGATGGAGCGGGGCGGGCAGATACGCAGTATTTT.

This clonotype was detected a few times. V and J are TRBV20-1 and TRBJ2-1, with 13 bases matching TRBD2. Trimming removed 1 base from V and 3 bases from J; junction bases left unmatched: 9. Germline CDR1 reads DFQATT; CDR2 reads SNEGSKA (reference sequence). This CDR3 comprises 18 residues. The CDR3 loop is CSARGPGTSGIGYNEQFF. In nucleotides, the CDR3 is TGCAGTGCTAGAGGGCCCGGGACTAGCGGGATTGGCTACAATGAGCAGTTCTTC.

This clonotype is medium-sized by share. The rearrangement joins TRBV4-2 to TRBJ2-2, with D perhaps given as TRBD1 or TRBD2 (6 bases each). From germline, CDR1 is LGHNA and CDR2 YNFKEQ. The CDR3 spans 18 residues. The ends were cut back, 4 bases at V and 4 bases at J, with 22 bases in the middle. The CDR3 loop is CASSLFPGAIPVTGELFF. The CDR3 bases are TGTGCCAGCAGCCTGTTCCCGGGGGCTATTCCGGTCACCGGGGAGCTGTTTTTT.

This clonotype was seen ten or more times. The V call is TRBV7-9, the J call TRBJ1-6; 8 bases are shared with TRBD1. Germline CDR1 and CDR2: SEHNR and FQNEAQ (reference sequence). Losses at the gene ends were 5 bases for V and 7 bases for J; bases not matched to a gene: 10. The CDR3 length is 16 residues. The CDR3 nucleotides read TGTGCCAGCAGCCCCCCCGGGACAGGCCTCAATTCACCCCTCCACTTT. Translated, it gives CASSPPGTGLNSPLHF.

The sample holds a few counts of this clonotype. V is TRBV9 and J is TRBJ2-5; D gene uncertain. Trimming stripped 0 bases from V and 2 bases from J, with 8 bases between. The germline CDR1 and CDR2 sequences are SGDLS and YYNGEE. This CDR3 contains 14 residues. The chain's CDR3 is CASSVGQGQETQYF. In DNA, the CDR3 is TGTGCCAGCAGCGTAGGTCAAGGTCAAGAGACCCAGTACTTC.

In this sample, this clonotype turned up many times. The chain recombines TRBV3-1 with TRBJ2-3; tentatively, D is TRBD1 or TRBD2 (5 bases each). V was trimmed by 0 bases and J by 6 bases, leaving 13 bases between them. Germline CDR1 reads LGHDT; CDR2 reads YNNKEL (reference sequence). The CDR3 is 15 amino acids. CDR3 sequence: CASSQDAGRWDTQYF. The CDR3, as DNA: TGTGCCAGCAGCCAAGATGCAGGGAGATGGGATACGCAGTATTTT.

By proportion, this clonotype is medium-sized (0.01 to 0.1%). The chain employs TRBV28 and TRBJ2-7; D remains unclear. The V gene's germline CDR1 is MDHEN and CDR2 SYDVKM. V shed 1 base and J shed 2 bases, with 3 bases lying between them. The CDR3 sequence is 12 residues long. The CDR3 coding sequence is TGTGCCAGCAGTTTATACACCTACGAGCAGTACTTC. Protein: CASSLYTYEQYF. The full variable domain, its missing parts supplied by reference TRBV28 and TRBJ2-7, is DVKVTQSSRYLVKRTGEKVFLECVQDMDHENMFWYRQDPGLGLRLIYFSYDVKMKEKGDIPEGYSVSREKKERFSLILESASTNQTSMYLCASSLYTYEQYFGPGTRLTVT.

This clonotype is medium-sized. The rearrangement joins TRBV7-8 to TRBJ2-7; D remains ambiguous. CDR1 is SGHVS, CDR2 FQNEAQ, per germline. The V end lost 3 bases, the J end lost 5 bases, and 17 bases lay between the germline ends. This CDR3 has 15 residues. The chain's CDR3 is CASSFEALPGDEQYF. The CDR3 DNA sequence: TGTGCCAGCAGCTTCGAGGCTCTACCTGGGGACGAGCAGTACTTC.

This clonotype was seen many times. The chain employs TRBV5-4 and TRBJ2-6; the D gene is possibly TRBD2 (5 bases). The CDR3 runs 17 residues. V was shortened by 0 bases and J by 0 bases, with 10 bases between the two germline ends. CDR1 is SGHNT, CDR2 YYREEE, per germline (reference sequence). CDR3 loop: CASSLDGVTSGANVLTF. The DNA for the CDR3 is TGTGCCAGCAGCTTGGACGGGGTCACCTCTGGGGCCAACGTCCTGACTTTC.

This clonotype was picked up one time. This chain links TRBV9 with TRBJ2-7; perhaps D is TRBD1 or TRBD2 (6 bases each). Trimming removed 3 bases at V and 5 bases at J, with 12 bases between. CDR1 and CDR2 from the germline V gene are SGDLS and YYNGEE. The CDR3 runs 13 residues. CDR3 protein: CASSASDRNEQYF. The CDR3 nucleotides read TGTGCCAGCAGCGCTAGCGACAGGAACGAGCAGTACTTC.

Ten or more counts support this clonotype. This chain joins TRBV7-6 and TRBJ2-2, with TRBD1 identical over 9 bases. CDR1 is SGHVS, CDR2 FNYEAQ, per germline. The CDR3 totals 16 residues. V lost 7 bases and J lost 4; bases outside the gene matches: 10. CDR3 nucleotide sequence: TGTGCCAGCACCATAGGACAGGGGCCCCTCACCGGGGAGCTGTTTTTT. As protein: CASTIGQGPLTGELFF.

This clonotype was recorded at least ten times. The chain carries TRBV5-4 and TRBJ2-1, with 10 positions matching TRBD2. V was clipped by 1 base and J by 4 bases; unmatched bases: 5. Germline lookup yields CDR1 SGHNT and CDR2 YYREEE (reference sequence). The CDR3 loop spans 16 amino acids. The CDR3 sequence: CASSLPPSGGYNEQFF. For the CDR3, the DNA is TGTGCCAGCAGCTTGCCTCCTAGCGGGGGTTACAATGAGCAGTTCTTC.

This clonotype was seen only a few times. The chain employs TRBV4-1 and TRBJ2-3; D is unresolved. Germline-derived CDR1 and CDR2 are MGHRA and YSYEKL. CDR3 length equals 18 residues. The V end was cut by 2 bases, the J end by 2 bases, with 20 bases between. The CDR3 region has the DNA TGCGCCAGCAGCCAATCCCATCTGGTAGACCGCCTCACAGATACGCAGTATTTT. Its translation is CASSQSHLVDRLTDTQYF.

By sample fraction, this clonotype is medium-sized. This chain joins TRBV19 and TRBJ1-5; 8 nucleotides agree with TRBD1. J gave up 7 bases and V 6 bases, and 5 bases lay outside the gene matches. Germline V gene lookup returns CDR1 LNHDA and CDR2 SQIVND (reference sequence). CDR3 size: 13 residues. The CDR3 protein is CASSPDRAQPQHF. In nucleotides, the CDR3 is TGTGCCAGTAGCCCGGACAGGGCACAGCCCCAGCATTTT.

This clonotype was seen only a few times. The chain joins TRBV5-1 to TRBJ1-2; possibly TRBD1 for D (6 bases). V lost 1 base, J lost 4 bases, and 14 bases lay in between. CDR3 length: 15 residues. Per the germline V gene, CDR1 is SGHRS and CDR2 is YFSETQ. For the CDR3, the DNA is TGCGCCAGCAGCTTGTCCCGGGACAACTTCTATGGCTACACCTTC. This encodes CASSLSRDNFYGYTF.

On this clonotype: Given a much more abundant clone one base away, this may be a read error. The chain uses TRBV5-1 and TRBJ2-5, with no clear D. There are 14 residues in the CDR3. Germline V CDR1 and CDR2: SGHRS, YFSETQ. The CDR3 sequence is CAGSLGTAPETQYF. Written as DNA, the CDR3 is TGCGCCGGCAGCTTGGGCACCGCCCCAGAGACCCAGTACTTC.

This clonotype was found many times. The V gene is TRBV11-2, the J gene TRBJ1-1; no definite D call. Trimming removed 2 bases at V and 0 bases at J, with 7 bases between. CDR1 is SGHAT and CDR2 is FQNNGV in the germline V gene. The CDR3 sequence is 14 residues long. The CDR3 DNA is TGTGCCAGCAGCTTATTTGACATGAACACTGAAGCTTTCTTT. Translating it yields CASSLFDMNTEAFF.

The chain couples TRBV3-1 to TRBJ1-1, with D uncertain. V was pared by 8 bases and J by 0 bases, with 4 bases between. Germline V lookup: CDR1 LGHDT, CDR2 YNNKEL (reference sequence). This CDR3 has 11 amino acids. CDR3 residues: CASVLNTEAFF. CDR3 bases: TGTGCCAGCGTATTGAACACTGAAGCTTTCTTT.

This sequence joins TRBV29-1 and TRBJ2-5; 10 bases line up with TRBD2. V lost 1 base to trimming and J lost 4 bases; unmatched junction nucleotides: 6. The CDR3 spans 15 residues. Germline lookup yields CDR1 SQVTM and CDR2 ANQGSEA. This CDR3 reads CSVEGIAGGRETQYF. In DNA, the CDR3 is TGCAGCGTTGAAGGGATAGCGGGAGGACGAGAGACCCAGTACTTC.

This clonotype was detected only a few times. The rearrangement joins TRBV9 to TRBJ1-3, with D hard to call. The V gene lost 4 bases and the J gene lost 2 bases, with 13 bases spanning the gap. CDR3 size: 15 residues. The germline V gene encodes CDR1 SGDLS and CDR2 YYNGEE. The CDR3 region has the DNA TGTGCCAGCAGCTCCCGCCGAGAGACTGGAAACACCATATATTTT. This sequence encodes CASSSRRETGNTIYF. Combining the CDR3 with reference TRBV9 and TRBJ1-3 gives the whole variable domain DSGVTQTPKHLITATGQRVTLRCSPRSGDLSVYWYQQSLDQGLQFLIQYYNGEERAKGNILERFSAQQFPDLHSELNLSSLELGDSALYFCASSSRRETGNTIYFGEGSWLTVV.

This clonotype was found once. This chain connects TRBV6-6 to TRBJ1-2; D unclear. Germline assignment: CDR1 MNHNY and CDR2 SVGAGI (reference sequence). The CDR3 contains 14 residues. V was trimmed by 5 bases and J by 0 bases, leaving 10 bases between them. The chain's CDR3 is CASSEQITNYGYTF. The CDR3 region has the DNA TGTGCCAGCAGTGAACAGATAACTAACTATGGCTACACCTTC.

This clonotype has ten or more counts. In DNA, the CDR3 is TGTGCCAGCAGCAAGGGCGCGGGCACTGAAGCTTTCTTT. Translation: CASSKGAGTEAFF. The V gene is TRBV2, the J gene TRBJ1-1, with unresolved D. Germline CDR1 reads SNHLY; CDR2 reads FYNNEI. The CDR3 covers 13 residues. The V end was cut by 6 bases, the J end by 4 bases, with 12 bases between.

This clonotype is medium-sized within its sample. The J gene is TRBJ2-7, the V gene TRBV27, with 7 bases matching TRBD1. The trim removed 3 bases at V and 3 bases at J, leaving 5 bases unmatched. The CDR3 extends over 14 amino acids. Germline V gene lookup returns CDR1 MNHEY and CDR2 SMNVEV (reference sequence). The CDR3 spells CASSFGQAIYEQYF. The CDR3 region has the DNA TGTGCCAGCAGTTTCGGACAGGCTATCTACGAGCAGTACTTC.